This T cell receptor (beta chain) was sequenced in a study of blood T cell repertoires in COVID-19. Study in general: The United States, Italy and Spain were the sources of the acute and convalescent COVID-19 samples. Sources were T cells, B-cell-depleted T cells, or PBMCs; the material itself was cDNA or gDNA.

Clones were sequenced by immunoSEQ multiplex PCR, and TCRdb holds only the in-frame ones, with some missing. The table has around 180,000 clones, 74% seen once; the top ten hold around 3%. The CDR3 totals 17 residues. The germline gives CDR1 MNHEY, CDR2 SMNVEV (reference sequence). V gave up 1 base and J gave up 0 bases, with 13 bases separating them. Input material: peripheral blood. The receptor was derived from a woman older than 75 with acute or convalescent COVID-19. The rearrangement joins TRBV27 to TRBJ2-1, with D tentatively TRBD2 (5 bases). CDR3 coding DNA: TGTGCCAGCAGTTTATTAGGTAGCGCTAGCTCCTACAATGAGCAGTTCTTC. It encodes CASSLLGSASSYNEQFF.